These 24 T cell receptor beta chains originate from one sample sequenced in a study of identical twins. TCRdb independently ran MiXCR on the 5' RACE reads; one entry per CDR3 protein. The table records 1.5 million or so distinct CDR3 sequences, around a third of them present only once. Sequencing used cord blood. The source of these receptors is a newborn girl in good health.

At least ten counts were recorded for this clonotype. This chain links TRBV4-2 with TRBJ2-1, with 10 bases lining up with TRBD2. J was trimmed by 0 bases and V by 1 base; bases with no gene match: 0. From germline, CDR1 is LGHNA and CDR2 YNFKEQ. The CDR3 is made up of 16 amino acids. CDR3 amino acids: CASSQVAGGSYNEQFF. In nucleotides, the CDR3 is TGTGCCAGCAGCCAAGTAGCGGGAGGCTCCTACAATGAGCAGTTCTTC.

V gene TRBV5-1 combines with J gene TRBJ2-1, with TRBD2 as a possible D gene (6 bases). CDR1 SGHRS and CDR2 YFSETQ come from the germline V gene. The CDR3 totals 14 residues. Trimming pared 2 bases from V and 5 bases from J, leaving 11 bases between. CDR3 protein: CASSFGGRDNEQFF. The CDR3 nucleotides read TGCGCCAGCAGCTTTGGGGGGAGAGACAATGAGCAGTTCTTC.

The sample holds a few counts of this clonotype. CDR3 in amino acids: CASSFSSLAHEQYF. CDR3 in DNA: TGTGCCAGCAGCTTCTCTTCCCTGGCCCACGAGCAGTACTTC. The rearrangement uses TRBV7-9 and TRBJ2-7; no reliable D call. Trimming removed 3 bases at V and 5 bases at J, with 14 bases between. The CDR3 is made up of 14 amino acids. Germline lookup yields CDR1 SEHNR and CDR2 FQNEAQ (reference sequence).

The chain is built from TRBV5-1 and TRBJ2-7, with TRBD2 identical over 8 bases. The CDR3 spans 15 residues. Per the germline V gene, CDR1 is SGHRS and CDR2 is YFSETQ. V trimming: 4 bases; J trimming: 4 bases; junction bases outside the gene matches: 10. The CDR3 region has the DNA TGCGCCAGCAGCACAGACCCGGGACTAGTATACGAGCAGTACTTC. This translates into CASSTDPGLVYEQYF.

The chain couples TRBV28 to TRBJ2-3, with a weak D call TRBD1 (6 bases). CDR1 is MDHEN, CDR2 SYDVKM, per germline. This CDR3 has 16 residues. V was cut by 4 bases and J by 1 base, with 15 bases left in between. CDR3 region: CASSSAAAGGTDTQYF. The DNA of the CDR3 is TGTGCCAGCAGTTCCGCCGCGGCAGGGGGCACAGATACGCAGTATTTT.

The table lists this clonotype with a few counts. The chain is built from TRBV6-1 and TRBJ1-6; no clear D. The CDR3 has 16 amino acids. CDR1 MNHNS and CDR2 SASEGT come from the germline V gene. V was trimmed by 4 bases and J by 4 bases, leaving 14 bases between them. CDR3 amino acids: CASSAGNWRYNSPLHF. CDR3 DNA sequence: TGTGCCAGCAGTGCGGGGAACTGGCGGTATAATTCACCCCTCCACTTT.

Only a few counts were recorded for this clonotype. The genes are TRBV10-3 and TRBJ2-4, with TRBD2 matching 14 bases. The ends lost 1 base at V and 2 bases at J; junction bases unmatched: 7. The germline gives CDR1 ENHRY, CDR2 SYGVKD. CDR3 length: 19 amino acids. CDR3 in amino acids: CAISEWGLAGEGTKNIQYF. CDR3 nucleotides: TGTGCCATCAGTGAGTGGGGACTAGCGGGAGAGGGGACCAAAAACATTCAGTACTTC.

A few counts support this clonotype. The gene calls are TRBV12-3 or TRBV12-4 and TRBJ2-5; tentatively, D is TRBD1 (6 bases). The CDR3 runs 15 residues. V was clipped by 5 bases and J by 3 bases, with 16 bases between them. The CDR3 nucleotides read TGTGCCAGCAGTCAAGACAGGCTACGTGAAGAGACCCAGTACTTC. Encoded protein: CASSQDRLREETQYF.

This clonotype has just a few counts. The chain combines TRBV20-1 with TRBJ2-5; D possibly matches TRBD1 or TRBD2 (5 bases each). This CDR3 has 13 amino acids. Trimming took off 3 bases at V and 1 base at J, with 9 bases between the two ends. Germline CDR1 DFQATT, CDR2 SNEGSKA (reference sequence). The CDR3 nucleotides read TGCAGTGCTAGTACGGGGACCCAAGAGACCCAGTACTTC. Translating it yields CSASTGTQETQYF.

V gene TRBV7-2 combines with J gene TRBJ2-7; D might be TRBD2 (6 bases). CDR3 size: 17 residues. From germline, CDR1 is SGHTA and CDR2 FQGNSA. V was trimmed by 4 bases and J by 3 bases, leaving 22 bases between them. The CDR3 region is CASSSYRGLALSYEQYF. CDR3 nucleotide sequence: TGTGCCAGCAGCTCCTACCGAGGGCTAGCGCTTAGCTACGAGCAGTACTTC.

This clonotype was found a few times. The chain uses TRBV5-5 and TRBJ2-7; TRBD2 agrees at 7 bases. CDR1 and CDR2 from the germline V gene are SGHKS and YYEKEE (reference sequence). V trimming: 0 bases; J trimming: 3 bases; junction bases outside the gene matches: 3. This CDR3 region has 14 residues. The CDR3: CASSLASGVYEQYF. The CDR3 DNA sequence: TGTGCCAGCAGCTTGGCCAGCGGGGTCTACGAGCAGTACTTC.

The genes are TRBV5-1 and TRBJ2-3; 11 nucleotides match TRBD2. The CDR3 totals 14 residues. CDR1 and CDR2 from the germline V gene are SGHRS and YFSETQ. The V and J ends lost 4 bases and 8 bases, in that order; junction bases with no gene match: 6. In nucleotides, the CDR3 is TGCGCCAGCAGCCCGCAGACTAGCGGGGCTACGCAGTATTTT. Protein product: CASSPQTSGATQYF.

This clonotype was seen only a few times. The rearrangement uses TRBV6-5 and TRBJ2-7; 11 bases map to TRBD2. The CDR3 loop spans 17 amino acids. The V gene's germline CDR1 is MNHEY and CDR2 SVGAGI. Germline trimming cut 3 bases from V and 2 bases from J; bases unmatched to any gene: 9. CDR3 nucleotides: TGTGCCAGCAGTTATTCGTTTGGGACTAGCGGAACCTACGAGCAGTACTTC. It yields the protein CASSYSFGTSGTYEQYF.

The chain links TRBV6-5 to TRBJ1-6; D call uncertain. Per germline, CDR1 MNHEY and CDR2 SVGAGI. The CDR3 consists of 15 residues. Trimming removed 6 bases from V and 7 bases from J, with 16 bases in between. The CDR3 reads CASRSPDMYNSPLHF. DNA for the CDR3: TGTGCCAGCAGGTCCCCCGACATGTACAATTCACCCCTCCACTTT.

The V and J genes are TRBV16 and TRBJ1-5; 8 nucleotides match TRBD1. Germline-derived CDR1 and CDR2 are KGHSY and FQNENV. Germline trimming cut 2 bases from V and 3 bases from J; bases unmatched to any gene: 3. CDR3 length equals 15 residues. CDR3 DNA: TGTGCCAGCAGCCAAGACAGGGGACTCAATCAGCCCCAGCATTTT. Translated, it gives CASSQDRGLNQPQHF. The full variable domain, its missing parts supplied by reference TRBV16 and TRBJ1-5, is GEEVAQTPKHLVRGEGQKAKLYCAPIKGHSYVFWYQQVLKNEFKFLISFQNENVFDETGMPKERFSAKCLPNSPCSLEIQATKLEDSAVYFCASSQDRGLNQPQHFGDGTRLSIL.

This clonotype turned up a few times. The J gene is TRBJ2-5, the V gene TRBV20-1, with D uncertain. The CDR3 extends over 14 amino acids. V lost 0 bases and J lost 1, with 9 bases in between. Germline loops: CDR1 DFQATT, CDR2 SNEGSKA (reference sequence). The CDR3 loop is CSARDLGSQETQYF. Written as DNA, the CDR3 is TGCAGTGCTAGAGATTTAGGCAGCCAAGAGACCCAGTACTTC.

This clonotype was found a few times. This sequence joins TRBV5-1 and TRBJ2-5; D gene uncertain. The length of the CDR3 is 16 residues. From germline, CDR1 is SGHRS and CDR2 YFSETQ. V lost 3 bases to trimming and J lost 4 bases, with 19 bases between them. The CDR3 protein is CASSSAGFQKGETQYF. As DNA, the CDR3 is TGCGCCAGCAGCTCCGCCGGGTTTCAAAAGGGAGAGACCCAGTACTTC.

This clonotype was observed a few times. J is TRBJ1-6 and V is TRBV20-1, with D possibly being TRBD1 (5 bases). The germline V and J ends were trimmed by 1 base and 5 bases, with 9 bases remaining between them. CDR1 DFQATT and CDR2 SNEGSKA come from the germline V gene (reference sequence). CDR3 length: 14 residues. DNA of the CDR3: TGCAGTGCTAGAGTTGACAGAAATAATTCACCCCTCCACTTT. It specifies CSARVDRNNSPLHF.

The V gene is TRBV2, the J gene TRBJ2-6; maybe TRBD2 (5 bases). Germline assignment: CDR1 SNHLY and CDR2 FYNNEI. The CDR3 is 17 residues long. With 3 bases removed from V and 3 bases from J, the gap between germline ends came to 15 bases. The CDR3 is CASSDPLGRDGANVLTF. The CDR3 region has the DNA TGTGCCAGCAGTGATCCCTTGGGCCGGGATGGGGCCAACGTCCTGACTTTC. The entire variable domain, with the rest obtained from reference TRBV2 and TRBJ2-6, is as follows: EPEVTQTPSHQVTQMGQEVILRCVPISNHLYFYWYRQILGQKVEFLVSFYNNEISEKSEIFDDQFSVERPDGSNFTLKIRSTKLEDSAMYFCASSDPLGRDGANVLTFGAGSRLTVL.

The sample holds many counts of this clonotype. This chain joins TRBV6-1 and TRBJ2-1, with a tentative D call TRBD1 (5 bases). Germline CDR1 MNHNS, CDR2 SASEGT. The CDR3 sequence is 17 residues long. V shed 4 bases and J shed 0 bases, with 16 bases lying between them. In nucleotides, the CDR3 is TGTGCCAGCAGTGGGACAACCCTCGATAGCTCCTACAATGAGCAGTTCTTC. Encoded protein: CASSGTTLDSSYNEQFF.

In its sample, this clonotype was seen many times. In DNA form, the CDR3 reads TGTGCCAGCAGTGCGGTACGGCTAGCCAAAAACATTCAGTACTTC. It translates to CASSAVRLAKNIQYF. The chain links TRBV2 to TRBJ2-4; D gene ambiguous. CDR3 size: 15 residues. Trimming took 4 bases from V and 0 from J, leaving 10 bases between them. Looked up from germline, CDR1 is SNHLY and CDR2 is FYNNEI.

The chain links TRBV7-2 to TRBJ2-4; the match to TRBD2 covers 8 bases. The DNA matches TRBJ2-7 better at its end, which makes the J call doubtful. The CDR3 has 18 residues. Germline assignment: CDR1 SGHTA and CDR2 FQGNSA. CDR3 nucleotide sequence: TGTGCCAGCAGCTTAACCCCACTCCTAGCGGGTGCGCACTACGAGCAGTACTTC. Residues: CASSLTPLLAGAHYEQYF.

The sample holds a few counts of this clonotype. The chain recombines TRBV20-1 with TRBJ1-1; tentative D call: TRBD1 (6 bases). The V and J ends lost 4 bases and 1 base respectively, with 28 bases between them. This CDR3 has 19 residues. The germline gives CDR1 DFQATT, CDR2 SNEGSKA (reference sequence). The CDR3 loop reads CSAITRWGTRTLTNTEAFF. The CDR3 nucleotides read TGCAGTGCTATAACAAGGTGGGGGACACGGACGCTAACGAACACTGAAGCTTTCTTT.

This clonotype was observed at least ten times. The CDR3 spells CSVAGVLVADTQYF. The CDR3 bases are TGCAGCGTTGCGGGGGTACTAGTTGCAGATACGCAGTATTTT. J is TRBJ2-3 and V is TRBV29-1; possibly TRBD2 for D (6 bases). This CDR3 contains 14 residues. Germline V lookup: CDR1 SQVTM, CDR2 ANQGSEA. The ends were cut back, 4 bases at V and 4 bases at J, with 15 bases in the middle.